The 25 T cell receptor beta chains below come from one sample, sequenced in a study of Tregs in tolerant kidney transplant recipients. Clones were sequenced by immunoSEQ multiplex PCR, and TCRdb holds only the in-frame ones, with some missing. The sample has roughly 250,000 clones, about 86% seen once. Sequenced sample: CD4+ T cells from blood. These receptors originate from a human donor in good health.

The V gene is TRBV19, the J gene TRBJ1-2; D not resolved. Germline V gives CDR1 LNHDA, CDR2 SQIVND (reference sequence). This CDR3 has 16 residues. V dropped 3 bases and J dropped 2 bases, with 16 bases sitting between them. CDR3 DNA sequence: TGTGCCAGTAGTATTCTTGGGGAAGGAGCGAACTATGGCTACACCTTC. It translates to CASSILGEGANYGYTF.

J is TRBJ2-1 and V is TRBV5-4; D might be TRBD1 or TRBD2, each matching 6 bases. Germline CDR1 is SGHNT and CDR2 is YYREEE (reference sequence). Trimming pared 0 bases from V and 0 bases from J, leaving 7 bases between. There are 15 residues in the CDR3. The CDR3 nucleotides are TGTGCCAGCAGCTTGGGGGGGGCCTCCTACAATGAGCAGTTCTTC. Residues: CASSLGGASYNEQFF.

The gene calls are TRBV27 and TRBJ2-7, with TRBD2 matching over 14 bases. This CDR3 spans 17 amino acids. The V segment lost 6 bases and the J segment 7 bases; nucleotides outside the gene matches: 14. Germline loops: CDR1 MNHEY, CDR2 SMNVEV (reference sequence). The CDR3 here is CASSSPGLAGAVGEQYF. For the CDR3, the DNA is TGTGCCAGCAGCTCCCCGGGACTAGCGGGGGCGGTGGGGGAGCAGTACTTC.

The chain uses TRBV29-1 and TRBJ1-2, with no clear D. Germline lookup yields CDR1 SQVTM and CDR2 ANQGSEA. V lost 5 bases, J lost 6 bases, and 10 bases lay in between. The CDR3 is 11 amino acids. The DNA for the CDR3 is TGCAGCGTTCGTCGGGGAAATGGCTACACCTTC. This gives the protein CSVRRGNGYTF.

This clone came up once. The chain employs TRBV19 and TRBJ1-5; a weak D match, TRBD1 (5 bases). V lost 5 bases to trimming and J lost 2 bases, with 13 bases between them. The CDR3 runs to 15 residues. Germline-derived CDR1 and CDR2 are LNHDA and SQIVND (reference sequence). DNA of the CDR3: TGTGCCAGTAGTCCCAAGGACAAGGGCAATCAGCCCCAGCATTTT. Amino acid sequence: CASSPKDKGNQPQHF.

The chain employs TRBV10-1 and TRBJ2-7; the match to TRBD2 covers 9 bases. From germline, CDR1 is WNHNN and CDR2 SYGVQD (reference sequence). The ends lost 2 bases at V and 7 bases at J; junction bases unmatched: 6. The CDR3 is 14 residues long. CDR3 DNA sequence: TGCGCCAGCAGTGAGGGCGGGAGGGCCGGGGAGCAGTACTTC. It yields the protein CASSEGGRAGEQYF.

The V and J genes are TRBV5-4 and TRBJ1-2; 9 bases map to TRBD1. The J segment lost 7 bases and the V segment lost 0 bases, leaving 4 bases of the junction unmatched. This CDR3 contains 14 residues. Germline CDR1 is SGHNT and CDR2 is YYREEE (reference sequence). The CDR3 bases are TGTGCCAGCAGCTTGGCGAGACAGGGGGTTGGCTACACCTTC. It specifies CASSLARQGVGYTF. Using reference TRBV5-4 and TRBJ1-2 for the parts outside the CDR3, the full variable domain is ETGVTQSPTHLIKTRGQQVTLRCSSQSGHNTVSWYQQALGQGPQFIFQYYREEENGRGNFPPRFSGLQFPNYSSELNVNALELDDSALYLCASSLARQGVGYTFGSGTRLTVV.

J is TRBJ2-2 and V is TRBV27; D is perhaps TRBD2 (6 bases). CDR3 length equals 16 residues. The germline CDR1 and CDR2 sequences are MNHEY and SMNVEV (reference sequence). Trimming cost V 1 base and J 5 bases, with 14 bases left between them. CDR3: CASSLWLGGQTGELFF. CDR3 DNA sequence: TGTGCCAGCAGTTTATGGTTGGGAGGCCAAACCGGGGAGCTGTTTTTT.

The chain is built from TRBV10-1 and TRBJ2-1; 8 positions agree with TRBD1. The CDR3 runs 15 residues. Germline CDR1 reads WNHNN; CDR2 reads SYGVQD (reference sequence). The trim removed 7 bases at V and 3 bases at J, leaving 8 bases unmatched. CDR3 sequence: CASISPGGGYNEQFF. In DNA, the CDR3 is TGCGCCAGCATTTCACCAGGGGGCGGCTACAATGAGCAGTTCTTC.

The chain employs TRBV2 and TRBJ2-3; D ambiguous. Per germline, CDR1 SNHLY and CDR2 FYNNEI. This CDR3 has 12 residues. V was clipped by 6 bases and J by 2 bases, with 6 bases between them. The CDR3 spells CASSPSTDTQYF. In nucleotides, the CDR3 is TGTGCCAGCAGCCCCTCCACAGATACGCAGTATTTT.

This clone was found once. The CDR3 reads CASSLTRASLKETQYF. The CDR3 DNA follows: TGCGCCAGCAGCTTGACCCGGGCTAGCCTAAAAGAGACCCAGTACTTC. J is TRBJ2-5 and V is TRBV5-1; weak D call: TRBD2 (5 bases). Trimming cost V 1 base and J 3 bases, with 16 bases left between them. The CDR3 totals 16 residues. Germline loops: CDR1 SGHRS, CDR2 YFSETQ.

In DNA, the CDR3 is TGTGCCAGCAGCGCTGGACTAGCGGGGCCCTTATTGGAGCAGTTCTTC. Its translation: CASSAGLAGPLLEQFF. The chain joins TRBV9 to TRBJ2-1; 12 bases are a match to TRBD2. This CDR3 contains 16 residues. Germline assignment: CDR1 SGDLS and CDR2 YYNGEE. V lost 3 bases to trimming and J lost 10 bases; unmatched junction nucleotides: 11. Looking up the rest from reference TRBV9 and TRBJ2-1 gives the full variable domain: DSGVTQTPKHLITATGQRVTLRCSPRSGDLSVYWYQQSLDQGLQFLIQYYNGEERAKGNILERFSAQQFPDLHSELNLSSLELGDSALYFCASSAGLAGPLLEQFFGPGTRLTVL.

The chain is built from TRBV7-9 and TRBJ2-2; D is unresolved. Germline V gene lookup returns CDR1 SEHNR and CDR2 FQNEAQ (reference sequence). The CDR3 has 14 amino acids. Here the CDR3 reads CGDTGAQNTGELFF. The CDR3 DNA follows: TGTGGAGACACTGGAGCCCAGAACACCGGGGAGCTGTTTTTT.

This CDR3 is CASSFGYGYTF. In DNA form, the CDR3 reads TGTGCCAGCAGTTTCGGCTATGGCTACACCTTC. The chain links TRBV28 to TRBJ1-2; D remains unclear. V gave up 3 bases and J gave up 4 bases, with 3 bases separating them. Germline-derived CDR1 and CDR2 are MDHEN and SYDVKM. The CDR3 loop spans 11 amino acids.

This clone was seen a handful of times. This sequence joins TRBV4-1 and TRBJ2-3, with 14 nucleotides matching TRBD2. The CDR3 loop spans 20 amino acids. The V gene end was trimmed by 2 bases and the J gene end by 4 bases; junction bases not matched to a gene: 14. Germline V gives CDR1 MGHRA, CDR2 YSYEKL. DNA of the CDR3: TGCGCCAGCAGCCAATGGACTAGCGGGAGGCTGACTGCTGGCCCAGATACGCAGTATTTT. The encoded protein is CASSQWTSGRLTAGPDTQYF.

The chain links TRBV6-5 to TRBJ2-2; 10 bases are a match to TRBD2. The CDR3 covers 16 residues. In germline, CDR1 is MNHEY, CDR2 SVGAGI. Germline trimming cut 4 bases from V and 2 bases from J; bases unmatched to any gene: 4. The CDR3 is CASSFIAGGNTGELFF. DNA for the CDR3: TGTGCCAGCAGTTTCATAGCGGGAGGTAACACCGGGGAGCTGTTTTTT.

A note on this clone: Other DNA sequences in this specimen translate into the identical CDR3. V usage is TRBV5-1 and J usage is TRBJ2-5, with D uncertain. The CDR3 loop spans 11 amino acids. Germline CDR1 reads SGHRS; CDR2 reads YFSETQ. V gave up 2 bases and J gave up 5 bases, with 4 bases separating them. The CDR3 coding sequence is TGCGCCAGCAGCTTCCAGGAGACCCAGTACTTC. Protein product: CASSFQETQYF.

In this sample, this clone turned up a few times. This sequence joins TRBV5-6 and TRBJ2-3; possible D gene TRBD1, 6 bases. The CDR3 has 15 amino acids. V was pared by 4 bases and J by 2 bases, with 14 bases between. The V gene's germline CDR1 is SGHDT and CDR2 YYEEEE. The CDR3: CASSADRGYTDTQYF. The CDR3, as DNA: TGTGCCAGCAGCGCGGACAGAGGATACACAGATACGCAGTATTTT.

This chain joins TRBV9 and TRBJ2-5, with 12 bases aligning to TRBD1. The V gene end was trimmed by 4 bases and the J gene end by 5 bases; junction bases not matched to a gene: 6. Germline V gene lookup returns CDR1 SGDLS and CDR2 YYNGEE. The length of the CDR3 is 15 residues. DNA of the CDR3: TGTGCCAGCAGCCCCCTGGGACAGGGGGCGGAGACCCAGTACTTC. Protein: CASSPLGQGAETQYF.

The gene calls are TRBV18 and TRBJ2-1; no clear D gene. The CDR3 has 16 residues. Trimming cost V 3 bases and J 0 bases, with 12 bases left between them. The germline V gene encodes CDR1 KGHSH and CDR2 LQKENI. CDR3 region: CASSPQWMSSYNEQFF. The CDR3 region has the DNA TGTGCCAGCTCACCCCAGTGGATGAGCTCCTACAATGAGCAGTTCTTC.

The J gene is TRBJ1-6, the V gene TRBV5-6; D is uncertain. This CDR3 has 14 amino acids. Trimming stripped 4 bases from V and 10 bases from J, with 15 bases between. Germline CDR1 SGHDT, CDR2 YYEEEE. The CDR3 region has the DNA TGTGCCAGCAGCCTAAGGAACTCGCACTCACCCCTCCACTTT. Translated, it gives CASSLRNSHSPLHF.

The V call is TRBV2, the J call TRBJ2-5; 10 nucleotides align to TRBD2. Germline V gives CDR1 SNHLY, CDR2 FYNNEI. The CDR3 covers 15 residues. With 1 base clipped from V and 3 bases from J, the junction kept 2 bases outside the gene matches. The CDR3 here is CASSEGLAGEETQYF. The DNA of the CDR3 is TGTGCCAGCAGTGAAGGTCTAGCGGGGGAAGAGACCCAGTACTTC. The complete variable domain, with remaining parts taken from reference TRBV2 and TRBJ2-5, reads EPEVTQTPSHQVTQMGQEVILRCVPISNHLYFYWYRQILGQKVEFLVSFYNNEISEKSEIFDDQFSVERPDGSNFTLKIRSTKLEDSAMYFCASSEGLAGEETQYFGPGTRLLVL.

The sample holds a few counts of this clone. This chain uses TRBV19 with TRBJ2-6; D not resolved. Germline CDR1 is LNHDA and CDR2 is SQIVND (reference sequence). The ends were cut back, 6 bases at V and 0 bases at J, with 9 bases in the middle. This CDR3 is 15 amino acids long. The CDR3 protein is CASRYDPSGANVLTF. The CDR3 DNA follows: TGTGCCAGTAGATACGACCCCTCTGGGGCCAACGTCCTGACTTTC.

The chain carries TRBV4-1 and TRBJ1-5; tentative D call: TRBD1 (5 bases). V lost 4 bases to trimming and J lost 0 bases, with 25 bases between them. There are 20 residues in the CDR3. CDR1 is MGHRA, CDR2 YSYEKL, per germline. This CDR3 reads CASSRDLLQLGDYSNQPQHF. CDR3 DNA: TGCGCCAGCAGCCGCGACCTCTTACAGCTGGGGGATTATAGCAATCAGCCCCAGCATTTT.

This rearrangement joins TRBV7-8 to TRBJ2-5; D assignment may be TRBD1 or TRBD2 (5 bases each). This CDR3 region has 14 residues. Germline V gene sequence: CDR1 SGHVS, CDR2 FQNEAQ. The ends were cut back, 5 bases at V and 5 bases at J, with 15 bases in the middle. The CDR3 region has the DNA TGTGCCAGCAGCCGCAGGGCGGGCGCGGAGACCCAGTACTTC. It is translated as CASSRRAGAETQYF.